The 16 T cell receptor beta chains below were found in one sample sequenced in a study of graft-versus-host responses after intestinal transplantation (dated by TCRdb to 2020 to 2023). The library was generated by the immunoSEQ multiplex PCR assay. Not all clones reach the TCRdb copy of this immuneACCESS table, which keeps in-frame sequences only. Checked studies attribute under half of the gap to unresolved V genes and leave the rest unexplained. The sample records tens of thousands of clones, approximately 94% of which are singletons. Clones ranked in the top ten supply about 0.49% of the sample. Sequences were derived from PBMCs, sampled 156 days after intestinal transplant. The source is a human patient who received an intestinal transplant, so some T cells may come from the graft donor.

The J gene is TRBJ1-5, the V gene TRBV5-5; a possible D gene is TRBD1 (5 bases). The CDR3 covers 16 residues. The germline gives CDR1 SGHKS, CDR2 YYEKEE (reference sequence). V lost 0 bases and J 8 bases, leaving 18 bases between the germline ends. The chain's CDR3 is CASSLVFRIQGEPQHF. The CDR3 nucleotides read TGTGCCAGCAGCTTGGTCTTTAGAATTCAGGGAGAGCCCCAGCATTTT.

The rearrangement joins TRBV5-6 to TRBJ2-7; D is ambiguous. CDR3 length: 16 amino acids. The germline gives CDR1 SGHDT, CDR2 YYEEEE. The V end was cut by 0 bases, the J end by 4 bases, with 17 bases between. The CDR3 DNA reads as TGTGCCAGCAGCTTGGTGTCGTCTTGGTCATTTTACGAGCAGTACTTC. As protein: CASSLVSSWSFYEQYF.

This clone was found once. CDR3 amino acids: CALVGTLYNEQFF. The CDR3 nucleotides are TGTGCCTTGGTGGGGACCTTGTACAATGAGCAGTTCTTC. This sequence joins TRBV30 and TRBJ2-1; tentatively, D is TRBD1 or TRBD2 (5 bases each). The germline CDR1 and CDR2 sequences are GTSNPN and SVGIG (reference sequence). The CDR3 is made up of 13 amino acids. V was pared by 7 bases and J by 4 bases, with 14 bases between.

This chain connects TRBV4-1 to TRBJ2-5; 9 bases are a match to TRBD2. This CDR3 is 17 amino acids long. Germline V gene lookup returns CDR1 MGHRA and CDR2 YSYEKL. V was pared by 1 base and J by 4 bases, with 10 bases of the junction left unmatched. CDR3 bases: TGCGCCAGCAGCCAAGCTACTGCGGGAGGGCCCCCAGAGACCCAGTACTTC. Residues: CASSQATAGGPPETQYF.

The CDR3 bases are TGTGCCAGCAGCCTCGGACCCGAAGGAGTTTATGGCTACACCTTC. Protein: CASSLGPEGVYGYTF. J is TRBJ1-2 and V is TRBV7-2; no clear D gene. The V gene's germline CDR1 is SGHTA and CDR2 FQGNSA. The CDR3 contains 15 residues. V shed 5 bases and J shed 5 bases, with 18 bases lying between them.

The V call is TRBV5-6, the J call TRBJ2-3, with TRBD1 as a possible D gene (5 bases). The CDR3 loop spans 13 amino acids. Deletions cut 0 bases from V and 8 bases from J, with 10 bases between. Germline values: CDR1 SGHDT, CDR2 YYEEEE. The CDR3 sequence is CASSLAGQGTQYF. The CDR3, as DNA: TGTGCCAGCAGCTTGGCCGGTCAGGGTACGCAGTATTTT.

The CDR3 region is CASNDRNTEAFF. The CDR3 DNA sequence: TGTGCCAGCAATGACAGGAACACTGAAGCTTTCTTT. The chain employs TRBV6-1 and TRBJ1-1, with D perhaps matching TRBD1 (5 bases). The CDR3 is 12 residues long. In germline, CDR1 is MNHNS, CDR2 SASEGT. Trimming took off 7 bases at V and 1 base at J, with 7 bases between the two ends.

Here the CDR3 reads CASTPDRSGNTIYF. The CDR3, as DNA: TGTGCCAGCACCCCGGACCGCTCTGGAAACACCATATATTTT. V and J are TRBV2 and TRBJ1-3; no clear D. Germline lookup yields CDR1 SNHLY and CDR2 FYNNEI. V was pared by 7 bases and J by 0 bases, with 10 bases between. This CDR3 is built from 14 residues.

V is TRBV7-9 and J is TRBJ2-7; 8 bases agree with TRBD2. Germline-derived CDR1 and CDR2 are SEHNR and FQNEAQ (reference sequence). Trimming took 0 bases from V and 2 from J; bases not matched to a gene: 9. The CDR3 has 17 residues. CDR3 sequence: CASSLAVDTGGAYEQYF. The CDR3 DNA is TGTGCCAGCAGCTTAGCCGTGGACACGGGAGGGGCCTACGAGCAGTACTTC.

This CDR3 is CASSEVPQPQHF. The CDR3 nucleotides read TGTGCCAGCAGTGAAGTACCTCAGCCCCAGCATTTT. The chain uses TRBV6-1 and TRBJ1-5; D is undetermined. This CDR3 contains 12 residues. Trimming stripped 1 base from V and 6 bases from J, with 4 bases between. Per germline, CDR1 MNHNS and CDR2 SASEGT.

The chain is built from TRBV19 and TRBJ2-7, with 8 bases that match TRBD1. The CDR3 is 14 residues long. Losses at the gene ends were 3 bases for V and 4 bases for J; bases not matched to a gene: 5. Germline CDR1 and CDR2: LNHDA and SQIVND (reference sequence). The CDR3 is CASSISGGAYEQYF. CDR3 DNA: TGTGCCAGTAGTATTTCAGGGGGCGCGTACGAGCAGTACTTC.

The chain links TRBV6-6 to TRBJ2-7, with D tentatively TRBD2 (5 bases). The CDR3 is 15 residues long. V was shortened by 0 bases and J by 2 bases, with 11 bases between the two germline ends. In germline, CDR1 is MNHNY, CDR2 SVGAGI (reference sequence). The chain's CDR3 is CASSYSRESTYEQYF. The CDR3 nucleotides are TGTGCCAGCAGTTACTCCCGGGAATCAACCTACGAGCAGTACTTC.

The CDR3 reads CASSPTDRGRHRNGYTF. The CDR3 DNA reads as TGCGCCAGCAGCCCTACGGACAGGGGGCGTCATCGAAATGGCTACACCTTC. The chain couples TRBV5-1 to TRBJ1-2; 11 bases are shared with TRBD1. V lost 4 bases and J lost 6; bases outside the gene matches: 14. CDR1 is SGHRS and CDR2 is YFSETQ in the germline V gene. The CDR3 contains 17 residues.

This chain links TRBV25-1 with TRBJ2-3, with unresolved D. Germline V gives CDR1 MGHDK, CDR2 SYGVNS. The CDR3 loop spans 13 amino acids. Trimming took 8 bases from V and 2 from J, leaving 11 bases between them. In DNA form, the CDR3 reads TGTGCCAGCGAATACCCGCACACAGATACGCAGTATTTT. This codes for CASEYPHTDTQYF.

This rearrangement joins TRBV10-2 to TRBJ1-1; no reliable D call. Looked up from germline, CDR1 is WSHSY and CDR2 is SAAADI. V lost 0 bases to trimming and J lost 3 bases, with 8 bases between them. CDR3 length: 14 amino acids. CDR3 DNA: TGCGCCAGCAGTGAGTCGCGGTCGGACACTGAAGCTTTCTTT. This sequence encodes CASSESRSDTEAFF.

The chain combines TRBV4-1 with TRBJ1-1, with TRBD1 identical over 9 bases. Trimming took 6 bases from V and 1 from J; bases not matched to a gene: 6. Germline CDR1 is MGHRA and CDR2 is YSYEKL. The CDR3 totals 15 residues. For the CDR3, the DNA is TGCGCCAGCAGAGGACAGGGGAAAGAGAACACTGAAGCTTTCTTT. It yields the protein CASRGQGKENTEAFF.